This is a list of T cell receptor beta chains from one sample in a study of T cell responses to AZD1222 COVID-19 vaccine. Clones were sequenced by immunoSEQ multiplex PCR, and TCRdb holds only the in-frame ones, with some missing. This sample has about 120,000 clones; 70% to 90% occur once, and the top ten carry 2.5% to 3.5%. The source material was peripheral blood, sampled on day 0 of AZD1222 vaccination. All receptors derive from an adult in good health. The CDR3 runs from the conserved cysteine through the conserved F or W. The order of the fields is D gene, V gene, J gene, clone size, CDR3 DNA, CDR3 protein. D genes are given only for firm matches. The size field is filled for only some rows; it gives once, few, many or a size class.

d_gene: .; v_gene: TRBV29-1; j_gene: TRBJ1-1; abundance: .; CDR3nt: TGCAGCGTTGAGGCGTGGGCGGCCAGGGTGAACACTGAAGCTTTCTTT; CDR3aa: CSVEAWAARVNTEAFF
d_gene: .; v_gene: TRBV28; j_gene: TRBJ1-1; abundance: .; CDR3nt: TGTGCCAGCAGGGAACAGGGCGAGGTCACTGAAGCTTTCTTT; CDR3aa: CASREQGEVTEAFF
d_gene: TRBD2; v_gene: TRBV6-5; j_gene: TRBJ2-1; abundance: few; CDR3nt: TGTGCCAGCAGTCTCTCTAGCGGGGGATTCAATGAGCAGTTCTTC; CDR3aa: CASSLSSGGFNEQFF
d_gene: TRBD2; v_gene: TRBV7-6; j_gene: TRBJ2-7; abundance: .; CDR3nt: TGTGCCAGCAGCGCAGCTAGCGGGGGGGCCTCCGAGCAGTACTTC; CDR3aa: CASSAASGGASEQYF
d_gene: TRBD2; v_gene: TRBV19; j_gene: TRBJ2-7; abundance: .; CDR3nt: TGTGCCAGTAGTATAGGACCGGGAGGGCAGTACGAGCAGTACTTC; CDR3aa: CASSIGPGGQYEQYF
d_gene: TRBD1; v_gene: TRBV7-2; j_gene: TRBJ1-5; abundance: .; CDR3nt: TGTGCCAGCAGCGTAGGACAGGGAAACCAGCCCCAGCATTTT; CDR3aa: CASSVGQGNQPQHF
d_gene: .; v_gene: TRBV6-5; j_gene: TRBJ1-6; abundance: .; CDR3nt: TGTGCCAGCAGCCCCGGGGGGTTGACACCCCTCCACTTT; CDR3aa: CASSPGGLTPLHF
d_gene: TRBD1; v_gene: TRBV2; j_gene: TRBJ1-1; abundance: .; CDR3nt: TGTGCCAGCAGCCGGACAGGGGGGAGAAACACTGAAGCTTTCTTT; CDR3aa: CASSRTGGRNTEAFF
d_gene: .; v_gene: TRBV20-1; j_gene: TRBJ2-3; abundance: .; CDR3nt: TGCAGTGTCTCCCCCGATACGCAGTATTTT; CDR3aa: CSVSPDTQYF
d_gene: .; v_gene: TRBV7-6; j_gene: TRBJ1-1; abundance: .; CDR3nt: TGTGCCAGCAGCTCCCTGGCCGAGAACACTGAAGCTTTCTTT; CDR3aa: CASSSLAENTEAFF
d_gene: .; v_gene: TRBV12-3/TRBV12-4; j_gene: TRBJ1-1; abundance: .; CDR3nt: TGTGCCAGCAGTTTAGTTGAGAACACTGAAGCTTTCTTT; CDR3aa: CASSLVENTEAFF
d_gene: TRBD1; v_gene: TRBV10-3; j_gene: TRBJ1-2; abundance: .; CDR3nt: TGTGCCACCTTGGGACAGGGGGACTATGGCTACACCTTC; CDR3aa: CATLGQGDYGYTF
d_gene: TRBD1; v_gene: TRBV29-1; j_gene: TRBJ1-3; abundance: .; CDR3nt: TGCAGCGTTGAGGTGGGACAGGGTAGCTCCGGAAACACCATATATTTT; CDR3aa: CSVEVGQGSSGNTIYF
d_gene: .; v_gene: TRBV24-1; j_gene: TRBJ1-1; abundance: .; CDR3nt: TGTGCCACCAGTGACCCCCTGGGAACTGAAGCTTTCTTT; CDR3aa: CATSDPLGTEAFF
d_gene: TRBD2; v_gene: TRBV5-1; j_gene: TRBJ2-4; abundance: .; CDR3nt: TGCGCCAGCAGCCCTAGGACTAGTTTAGCCAAAAACATTCAGTACTTC; CDR3aa: CASSPRTSLAKNIQYF
d_gene: TRBD1; v_gene: TRBV5-4; j_gene: TRBJ1-1; abundance: .; CDR3nt: TGTGCCAGCAGCCTGTCGACAGGGAGGAACACTGAAGCTTTCTTT; CDR3aa: CASSLSTGRNTEAFF
d_gene: TRBD2; v_gene: TRBV4-1; j_gene: TRBJ2-7; abundance: .; CDR3nt: TGCGCCAGCAGCAGGGGACTAGCGGATTACGAGCAGTACTTC; CDR3aa: CASSRGLADYEQYF